This T cell receptor beta chain appears in the sequencing data of a study of T-cell reconstitution after alpha-beta-depleted transplantation in children. The authors prepared the TCRbeta library with unique molecular identifiers. MiXCR was run by TCRdb on the PCR reads, yielding one entry per CDR3 protein. The sample records about 500,000 distinct CDR3 sequences, approximately 29% being singletons. The CDR3 runs 17 residues. V was clipped by 0 bases and J by 4 bases; unmatched bases: 12. Germline V gene sequence: CDR1 SGHRS, CDR2 YFSETQ. This clonotype was counted between two and nine times. The origin of this receptor is a human donor who donated a stem cell graft to a child with aplastic anemia. The chain links TRBV5-1 to TRBJ1-1; 7 bases match TRBD1. Sample: PBMCs from the stem cell graft donor, taken from the stem cell graft. Here the CDR3 DNA reads TGCGCCAGCAGCTTGGTTACAGGGGTGAGTGCGTCCACTGAAGCTTTCTTT. Translation gives CASSLVTGVSASTEAFF.